The clone carrying this TCR beta chain has at least ten counts. These data originate in a study of human T cells and chemical hapten exposure. The sample's time point: patch test 2, 6 weeks after DPC sensitization. Treatment described: therapeutic diphenylcyclopropenone sensitization with weekly scalp DPC. TCRdb itself ran the RACE reads through MiXCR, one entry per CDR3 protein. The sample holds a few hundred thousand distinct CDR3 sequences, more than 5% seen once. The clonotype comes from a woman under 30 with alopecia areata. Some clones in this sample may be carry-over from other donors' samples. The specimen was whole blood, collected in connection with sensitization to the hapten diphenylcyclopropenone (DPC).

CDR3 loop: CATSRAGQGTYGYTF. The CDR3 region has the DNA TGTGCCACCAGCAGAGCGGGACAGGGGACCTATGGCTACACCTTC. The rearrangement joins TRBV15 to TRBJ1-2; TRBD1 aligns across 10 bases. The CDR3 loop spans 15 amino acids. Trimming at V came to 1 base and at J to 4 bases, leaving 3 bases not matched to a gene. Germline V CDR1 and CDR2: LNHNV, YYDKDF (reference sequence).